The 30 T cell receptor beta chains presented below share a single source sample, sequenced in a study of T cells in Graves' hyperthyroidism and ophthalmopathy. Amplification of TCR beta CDR3 regions was performed using RNA transcripts as template. When the TCR CDR3 underwent first-round RT-PCR, the HTBI primer set was used. TCRdb passed the multiplex PCR reads through MiXCR, listing each CDR3 protein once. The sample holds about 560,000 distinct CDR3 sequences; about 43% are singletons and the top ten take nearly 8.5%. The sample comprised peripheral blood or thyroid tissue (not recorded which). These receptors were collected from a young woman with Graves' hyperthyroidism.

The CDR3 sequence: CASSARGRGGYNSPLHF. CDR3 nucleotide sequence: TGTGCCAGCAGTGCTAGAGGCAGGGGAGGGTATAATTCACCCCTCCACTTT. The rearrangement joins TRBV25-1 to TRBJ1-6, with D perhaps TRBD1 (6 bases). Germline-derived CDR1 and CDR2 are MGHDK and SYGVNS. The CDR3 spans 17 residues. Trimming removed 4 bases from V and 4 bases from J, with 17 bases in between.

This clonotype was picked up many times. The rearrangement uses TRBV10-3 and TRBJ2-7; 11 nucleotides align to TRBD2. CDR1 is ENHRY and CDR2 is SYGVKD in the germline V gene. CDR3 length: 14 residues. V trimming: 5 bases; J trimming: 4 bases; junction bases outside the gene matches: 4. The CDR3 DNA follows: TGTGCCATCAGTTTAGCGGGAGGGCCTTACGAGCAGTACTTC. Translation gives CAISLAGGPYEQYF.

The chain uses TRBV20-1 and TRBJ2-7; TRBD2 agrees at 7 bases. The CDR3 runs 12 residues. Per the germline V gene, CDR1 is DFQATT and CDR2 is SNEGSKA (reference sequence). V trimming: 2 bases; J trimming: 6 bases; junction bases outside the gene matches: 4. The CDR3 DNA sequence: TGCAGTGCTAGAAGGGAGGGAATCGAGCAGTACTTC. The encoded protein is CSARREGIEQYF.

This clonotype was observed a few times. The chain uses TRBV6-5 and TRBJ1-1; TRBD1 is a possible D gene (6 bases). This CDR3 comprises 13 residues. Between the trimmed V and J ends, which lost 6 bases and 4 bases, there was a span of 12 bases. Per germline, CDR1 MNHEY and CDR2 SVGAGI. CDR3 protein: CASSGQYSTEAFF. DNA for the CDR3: TGTGCCAGCAGCGGACAGTATAGCACTGAAGCTTTCTTT.

The chain combines TRBV10-1 with TRBJ2-2; no clear D gene. Germline CDR1 WNHNN, CDR2 SYGVQD (reference sequence). V was clipped by 4 bases and J by 4 bases, with 7 bases between them. CDR3 size: 13 residues. The chain's CDR3 is CASSGLFTGELFF. The CDR3, as DNA: TGCGCCAGCAGTGGACTTTTCACCGGGGAGCTGTTTTTT.

With regard to this clonotype: A much larger clone lies a single base off, so this may be a read error. This chain uses TRBV5-1 with TRBJ2-7, with 9 positions matching TRBD1. CDR1 is SGHRS and CDR2 is YFSETQ in the germline V gene. The CDR3 totals 14 residues. The trim removed 6 bases at V and 5 bases at J, leaving 9 bases unmatched. The CDR3 DNA reads as TGCGCCAGCAACCCCGGGACAGGGAACCACGAGCAGTACTTC. Translation: CASNPGTGNHEQYF.

The chain combines TRBV14 with TRBJ1-6; D gene ambiguous. The V end was cut by 0 bases, the J end by 1 base, with 7 bases between. Germline CDR1 reads SGHDN; CDR2 reads FVKESK. The length of the CDR3 is 16 residues. For the CDR3, the DNA is TGTGCCAGCAGCCAAGAGTTGGGATCCTATAATTCACCCCTCCACTTT. It translates to CASSQELGSYNSPLHF.

V is TRBV19 and J is TRBJ2-7; D is possibly TRBD1 or TRBD2 (5 bases each). The germline CDR1 and CDR2 sequences are LNHDA and SQIVND (reference sequence). Trimming took off 1 base at V and 6 bases at J, with 16 bases between the two ends. The CDR3 is 15 amino acids. CDR3 nucleotides: TGTGCCAGTAGTATAGCCGAGGGGTTTGCTGCCGAGCAGTACTTC. Protein product: CASSIAEGFAAEQYF.

This chain joins TRBV7-8 and TRBJ1-1; D call uncertain. V shed 3 bases and J shed 1 base, with 15 bases lying between them. Germline-derived CDR1 and CDR2 are SGHVS and FQNEAQ. The length of the CDR3 is 16 residues. Written as DNA, the CDR3 is TGTGCCAGCAGCTTGGAACCGGCAGAGTCGAACACTGAAGCTTTCTTT. It codes for CASSLEPAESNTEAFF.

At least ten counts were recorded for this clonotype. V gene TRBV10-3 combines with J gene TRBJ1-6; a weak D match, TRBD1 (6 bases). The CDR3 runs 15 residues. Germline assignment: CDR1 ENHRY and CDR2 SYGVKD. The V end was cut by 5 bases, the J end by 5 bases, with 13 bases between. The chain's CDR3 is CAISRGTHNNSPLHF. CDR3 sequence (DNA): TGTGCCATCAGTCGCGGGACACACAATAATTCACCCCTCCACTTT.

In its sample, this clonotype was seen many times. This sequence joins TRBV10-3 and TRBJ2-5, with TRBD2 matching 10 bases. The germline CDR1 and CDR2 sequences are ENHRY and SYGVKD. V shed 8 bases, J shed 2 bases, and the junction held 2 bases outside the gene matches. The length of the CDR3 is 13 residues. CDR3 in DNA: TGTGCCATCGGACTAGCGGAACAAGAGACCCAGTACTTC. Translated, it gives CAIGLAEQETQYF.

This chain uses TRBV7-9 with TRBJ2-2; 11 nucleotides agree with TRBD1. CDR1 and CDR2 (germline): SEHNR, FQNEAQ (reference sequence). V was clipped by 5 bases and J by 7 bases; unmatched bases: 6. This CDR3 has 15 amino acids. The CDR3, as DNA: TGTGCCAGCAGCCAGGACAGGGGGCCGTTCGGGGAGCTGTTTTTT. It translates to CASSQDRGPFGELFF. Complete variable domain (other parts from reference TRBV7-9 and TRBJ2-2): DTGVSQNPRHKITKRGQNVTFRCDPISEHNRLYWYRQTLGQGPEFLTYFQNEAQLEKSRLLSDRFSAERPKGSFSTLEIQRTEQGDSAMYLCASSQDRGPFGELFFGEGSRLTVL.

The V call is TRBV6-5, the J call TRBJ2-5, with 7 bases lining up with TRBD2. The CDR3 is made up of 14 amino acids. Germline trimming cut 9 bases from V and 2 bases from J; bases unmatched to any gene: 9. Germline V gene data show CDR1 as MNHEY and CDR2 as SVGAGI. CDR3 DNA sequence: TGTGCCAGGACACCTCCGGGACTACAAGAGACCCAGTACTTC. This sequence encodes CARTPPGLQETQYF.

The genes are TRBV2 and TRBJ1-2, with D perhaps TRBD1 (5 bases). The CDR3 extends over 13 amino acids. V was cut by 7 bases and J by 0 bases, with 9 bases left in between. Germline CDR1 reads SNHLY; CDR2 reads FYNNEI. The CDR3 spells CASTTASNYGYTF. The CDR3 DNA follows: TGTGCCAGCACGACAGCATCTAACTATGGCTACACCTTC.

In its sample, this clonotype was seen many times. The V and J genes are TRBV20-1 and TRBJ2-7, with 7 bases identical to TRBD2. The junction had 3 bases not matched to a gene; V was cut back by 5 bases and J by 5 bases. The length of the CDR3 is 11 residues. CDR1 is DFQATT, CDR2 SNEGSKA, per germline (reference sequence). CDR3 region: CSAERDDEQYF. The CDR3 DNA reads TGCAGTGCTGAGCGGGATGACGAGCAGTACTTC.

This clonotype was recorded a few times. This chain joins TRBV5-5 and TRBJ1-2; D gene unclear. The CDR3 runs to 14 residues. Trimming removed 0 bases at V and 5 bases at J, with 11 bases between. Germline values: CDR1 SGHKS, CDR2 YYEKEE (reference sequence). The CDR3 bases are TGTGCCAGCAGCTTGGGAAGGGAAATTTATGGCTACACCTTC. This translates into CASSLGREIYGYTF.

Concerning this clonotype: This may arise from a read error, as a much more abundant clone is one base away. This rearrangement joins TRBV11-1 to TRBJ2-5, with TRBD2 as a possible D gene (6 bases). The CDR3 extends over 14 amino acids. Germline V CDR1 and CDR2: SGHAT, FQDESV (reference sequence). The CDR3: CVSSFGGNLETQYF. The DNA of the CDR3 is TGTGTCAGCAGCTTTGGCGGGAACCTAGAGACCCAGTACTTC.

This clonotype was counted between two and nine times. The chain has TRBV7-9 and TRBJ2-5, with D tentatively TRBD1 or TRBD2 (5 bases each). This CDR3 has 14 amino acids. V was trimmed by 3 bases and J by 5 bases, leaving 13 bases between them. From germline, CDR1 is SEHNR and CDR2 FQNEAQ (reference sequence). The CDR3 region has the DNA TGTGCCAGCAGCTTTTCCGGGACCGAGGAGACCCAGTACTTC. Protein: CASSFSGTEETQYF.

This clonotype was recorded a few times. At one of its ends the junction is not consistent with the germline gene, which may arise from a read error. The chain employs TRBV10-3 and TRBJ2-7; D is ambiguous. This CDR3 comprises 14 residues. Germline V gene sequence: CDR1 ENHRY, CDR2 SYGVKD. CDR3 protein: CASSSLFPFYEQYF. The CDR3 nucleotides read TGTGCCAGCAGTTCCCTGTTCCCCTTCTACGAGCAGTACTTC.

The chain is built from TRBV7-9 and TRBJ2-7; 9 bases fit TRBD1. The V segment lost 6 bases and the J segment 4 bases; nucleotides outside the gene matches: 10. Per the germline V gene, CDR1 is SEHNR and CDR2 is FQNEAQ (reference sequence). The CDR3 runs to 15 residues. In nucleotides, the CDR3 is TGTGCCAGCAGTCAGGTTGGACAGGGGACGTACGAGCAGTACTTC. Translating gives CASSQVGQGTYEQYF.

The V and J genes are TRBV7-6 and TRBJ1-1; D perhaps matches TRBD1 (6 bases). The CDR3 loop spans 16 amino acids. Looked up from germline, CDR1 is SGHVS and CDR2 is FNYEAQ. V lost 4 bases, J lost 0 bases, and 15 bases lay in between. CDR3: CASSSSPGAMNTEAFF. The CDR3 DNA follows: TGTGCCAGCAGCTCATCCCCGGGGGCCATGAACACTGAAGCTTTCTTT.

This clonotype was detected only a few times. The chain recombines TRBV7-9 with TRBJ2-7; perhaps TRBD1 as D (5 bases). The V and J ends lost 4 bases and 3 bases respectively, with 19 bases between them. This CDR3 has 16 amino acids. Germline V lookup: CDR1 SEHNR, CDR2 FQNEAQ (reference sequence). This chain's CDR3 is CASSSHSRTPNYEQYF. The DNA of the CDR3 is TGTGCCAGCAGCTCCCACTCCCGGACACCCAACTACGAGCAGTACTTC.

There are many counts of this clonotype. CDR3 sequence reads: CASSYDRGRPLHF. As DNA, the CDR3 is TGTGCCAGCAGCTACGACAGGGGGAGACCCCTCCACTTT. V is TRBV12-3 or TRBV12-4 and J is TRBJ1-6; 9 bases line up with TRBD1. The CDR3 runs 13 residues. The J segment lost 12 bases and the V segment lost 6 bases, leaving 6 bases of the junction unmatched.

This chain links TRBV20-1 with TRBJ2-7; TRBD2 aligns across 8 bases. Germline CDR1 reads DFQATT; CDR2 reads SNEGSKA (reference sequence). The CDR3 totals 14 residues. V was clipped by 0 bases and J by 3 bases; unmatched bases: 4. DNA of the CDR3: TGCAGTGCTAGAGACTCCCGGGAGGGCTACGAGCAGTACTTC. Translation gives CSARDSREGYEQYF.

V and J are TRBV24-1 and TRBJ2-2, with D possibly matching TRBD1 (6 bases). This CDR3 has 17 amino acids. Germline CDR1 and CDR2: KGHDR and SFDVKD. V lost 4 bases to trimming and J lost 5 bases, with 19 bases between them. Here the CDR3 reads CATSDAKTGLWTGELFF. The CDR3 nucleotides are TGTGCCACCAGTGACGCAAAAACAGGGCTTTGGACCGGGGAGCTGTTTTTT.

A word on this clonotype: Since the CDR3 does not end with the conserved phenylalanine or tryptophan, this likely comes from a read error. The chain uses TRBV10-1 and TRBJ2-5, with D possibly being TRBD2 (7 bases). CDR3 length: 16 amino acids. Germline V gene sequence: CDR1 WNHNN, CDR2 SYGVQD (reference sequence). Trimming took 3 bases from V and 2 from J, leaving 16 bases between them. The CDR3 loop reads CASSDRGAHMQETQYS. The CDR3 DNA reads TGCGCCAGCAGTGACCGGGGGGCCCACATGCAAGAGACCCAGTACTCC.

A few counts support this clonotype. The chain joins TRBV9 to TRBJ1-6, with 8 bases that match TRBD1. Germline V CDR1 and CDR2: SGDLS, YYNGEE. Trimming removed 7 bases from V and 6 bases from J; junction bases left unmatched: 9. The CDR3 consists of 15 residues. CDR3 DNA sequence: TGTGCCAGCTCCCATCCAACAGGGGGTAATTCACCCCTCCACTTT. It translates to CASSHPTGGNSPLHF.

About this clonotype itself: A much larger clone sits a single nucleotide away, making a read error possible. The V call is TRBV2, the J call TRBJ2-7; D not certain. Trimming cost V 7 bases and J 2 bases, with 12 bases left between them. The CDR3 has 13 residues. Per germline, CDR1 SNHLY and CDR2 FYNNEI. The CDR3 DNA reads TGTGCCAGCAACGACGCGCCTCCCTACGAGCAGTACTTC. This sequence encodes CASNDAPPYEQYF.

The chain recombines TRBV7-9 with TRBJ1-4; D remains unclear. The CDR3 is 13 residues long. The germline V and J ends were trimmed by 7 bases and 4 bases, with 10 bases remaining between them. Germline V CDR1 and CDR2: SEHNR, FQNEAQ (reference sequence). DNA for the CDR3: TGTGCCAGCAATTTGGCTAATAATGAAAAACTGTTTTTT. It specifies CASNLANNEKLFF.

Concerning this clonotype itself: This may be a read error: a much more frequent sequence differs by one nucleotide. The chain is built from TRBV2 and TRBJ2-7; the match to TRBD1 covers 8 bases. The CDR3 covers 15 residues. The germline V gene has CDR1 SNHLY and CDR2 FYNNEI. In nucleotides, the CDR3 is TGTGTCAGCAGCCAGGGGGCAGGGGGGTCCTACGAGCAGTACTTC. Translated: CVSSQGAGGSYEQYF. Complete variable domain (other parts from reference TRBV2 and TRBJ2-7): EPEVTQTPSHQVTQMGQEVILRCVPISNHLYFYWYRQILGQKVEFLVSFYNNEISEKSEIFDDQFSVERPDGSNFTLKIRSTKLEDSAMYFCVSSQGAGGSYEQYFGPGTRLTVT.